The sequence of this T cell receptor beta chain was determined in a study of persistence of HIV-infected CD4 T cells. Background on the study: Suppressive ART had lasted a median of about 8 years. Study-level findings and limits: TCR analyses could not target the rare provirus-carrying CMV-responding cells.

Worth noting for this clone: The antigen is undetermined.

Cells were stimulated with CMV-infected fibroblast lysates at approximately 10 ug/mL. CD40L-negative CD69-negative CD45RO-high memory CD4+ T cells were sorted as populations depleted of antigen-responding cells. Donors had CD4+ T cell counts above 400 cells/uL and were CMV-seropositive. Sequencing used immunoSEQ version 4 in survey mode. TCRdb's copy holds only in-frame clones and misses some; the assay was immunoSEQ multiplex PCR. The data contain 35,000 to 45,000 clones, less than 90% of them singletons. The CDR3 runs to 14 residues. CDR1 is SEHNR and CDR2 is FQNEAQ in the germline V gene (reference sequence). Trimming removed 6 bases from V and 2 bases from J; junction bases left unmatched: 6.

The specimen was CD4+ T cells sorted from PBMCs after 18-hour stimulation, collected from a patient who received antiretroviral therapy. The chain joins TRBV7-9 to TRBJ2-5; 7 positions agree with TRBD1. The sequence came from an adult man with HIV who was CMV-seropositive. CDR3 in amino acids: CASRQRGPQETQYF. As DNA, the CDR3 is TGTGCCAGCAGACAAAGGGGGCCACAAGAGACCCAGTACTTC.